One and the same sample provided the 32 T cell receptor beta chains below, sequenced in a study of regulatory and conventional T cells in RAG deficiency. Regulatory T cells were sorted from blood as CD4+ CD25-high CD127-low cells. Profiled with immunoSEQ multiplex PCR; TCRdb holds only in-frame clones, not every one. The top ten clones hold approximately 1.5% of a sample with more than 9,500 clones, less than 95% of them seen once. These data were also filed under a second study, of regulatory T cells. As that study records: The PCR used 52 TRBV and 13 TRBJ primers.

Input material: CD127- CD25+ CD4+ Tregs sorted from blood. These receptors all come from a human donor in good health.

This chain connects TRBV29-1 to TRBJ1-4; D is uncertain. CDR3 length: 13 amino acids. Germline CDR1 SQVTM, CDR2 ANQGSEA. Deletions cut 0 bases from V and 7 bases from J, with 9 bases between. The CDR3 loop is CSVEEAGSEKLFF. CDR3 coding DNA: TGCAGCGTTGAAGAGGCCGGGAGTGAAAAACTGTTTTTT.

This clone was found a few times. This chain links TRBV19 with TRBJ1-4, with 7 bases lining up with TRBD1. The V gene end was trimmed by 4 bases and the J gene end by 7 bases; junction bases not matched to a gene: 12. The germline V gene encodes CDR1 LNHDA and CDR2 SQIVND (reference sequence). The CDR3 runs 16 residues. The CDR3 sequence: CASSTPRGGAFEKLFF. CDR3 sequence (DNA): TGTGCCAGTAGTACCCCCCGAGGGGGCGCGTTTGAAAAACTGTTTTTT.

The chain combines TRBV5-1 with TRBJ1-1; no definite D call. The CDR3 covers 12 residues. Germline V gives CDR1 SGHRS, CDR2 YFSETQ. The ends were cut back, 4 bases at V and 11 bases at J, with 15 bases in the middle. The CDR3 nucleotides read TGCGCCAGCAGCAGAGACACGAACCGGGCTTTCTTT. This codes for CASSRDTNRAFF.

The chain combines TRBV21-1 with TRBJ1-2; the DNA was not compared with TRBD1, the D call given in the table. TRBV21-1 is an annotated pseudogene. This CDR3 spans 15 amino acids. CDR3: CASSTPGAGRYGYTF. CDR3 nucleotide sequence: TGTGCCAGCAGCACCCCTGGGGCAGGCCGCTATGGCTACACCTTC.

This chain links TRBV6-6 with TRBJ1-6; 7 positions match TRBD1. Germline values: CDR1 MNHNY, CDR2 SVGAGI (reference sequence). With V trimmed by 9 bases and J by 7 bases, 9 bases remained unmatched. The CDR3 extends over 14 amino acids. CDR3 coding DNA: TGTGCCAGTGGACCGGGACAGAGGAATTCACCCCTCCACTTT. Translation: CASGPGQRNSPLHF.

The V and J genes are TRBV4-2 and TRBJ2-3, with D perhaps TRBD2 (5 bases). Germline-derived CDR1 and CDR2 are LGHNA and YNFKEQ. The V and J ends lost 4 bases and 2 bases respectively, with 16 bases between them. The CDR3 length is 16 residues. The CDR3 sequence is CASSPGRVGYTDTQYF. The CDR3 region has the DNA TGTGCCAGCAGCCCTGGGAGAGTGGGGTACACAGATACGCAGTATTTT.

The chain couples TRBV28 to TRBJ2-7; 8 bases are shared with TRBD1. Germline V gene data show CDR1 as MDHEN and CDR2 as SYDVKM. The CDR3 is 15 amino acids. V trimming: 6 bases; J trimming: 2 bases; junction bases outside the gene matches: 9. The CDR3 nucleotides are TGTGCCAGCAGACCCACGGGACAGGCCACCTACGAGCAGTACTTC. It specifies CASRPTGQATYEQYF.

The table lists this clone with a count of one. The chain is built from TRBV18 and TRBJ1-2; D remains ambiguous. The V and J ends lost 0 bases and 4 bases respectively, with 15 bases between them. The CDR3 is 16 amino acids. Per germline, CDR1 KGHSH and CDR2 LQKENI. The CDR3 is CASSPPTAAVSYGYTF. The CDR3 DNA sequence: TGTGCCAGCTCACCACCGACCGCGGCAGTTTCCTATGGCTACACCTTC.

The rearrangement uses TRBV6-6 and TRBJ1-1, with TRBD1 matching 8 bases. This CDR3 region has 13 residues. Trimming cost V 7 bases and J 5 bases; bases outside gene matches: 6. Germline CDR1 reads MNHNY; CDR2 reads SVGAGI (reference sequence). The DNA of the CDR3 is TGTGCCAGCACCCCAGGGGGCCGGACTGAAGCTTTCTTT. Translated: CASTPGGRTEAFF.

The V and J genes are TRBV14 and TRBJ2-5; TRBD2 matches at 9 bases. V lost 4 bases and J lost 7; bases outside the gene matches: 10. This CDR3 has 15 residues. From germline, CDR1 is SGHDN and CDR2 FVKESK. CDR3 sequence (DNA): TGTGCCAGCAGCCCCCTAGCGGGGATGGGGGGGACCCAGTACTTC. Translating it yields CASSPLAGMGGTQYF.

The chain has TRBV6-1 and TRBJ2-3, with TRBD2 as a possible D gene (5 bases). The germline CDR1 and CDR2 sequences are MNHNS and SASEGT. The V gene lost 10 bases and the J gene lost 1 base, with 18 bases spanning the gap. The CDR3 length is 15 residues. This CDR3 is CATRRGRWGTDTQYF. CDR3 in DNA: TGTGCCACCAGGAGAGGGCGGTGGGGCACAGATACGCAGTATTTT.

V is TRBV10-3 and J is TRBJ1-2, with TRBD1 matching 10 bases. The length of the CDR3 is 15 residues. Trimming at V came to 3 bases and at J to 3 bases, leaving 4 bases not matched to a gene. In germline, CDR1 is ENHRY, CDR2 SYGVKD. The CDR3 sequence is CAISERQGAYYGYTF. CDR3 DNA sequence: TGTGCCATCAGTGAAAGACAGGGGGCGTACTATGGCTACACCTTC.

This chain links TRBV7-6 with TRBJ2-3; 9 bases match TRBD2. Germline CDR1 SGHVS, CDR2 FNYEAQ. The CDR3 sequence is 16 residues long. Germline trimming cut 4 bases from V and 4 bases from J; bases unmatched to any gene: 9. CDR3 in DNA: TGTGCCAGCAGCTCCAGACTAGCGGCGGGAGCAGATACGCAGTATTTT. Translated, it gives CASSSRLAAGADTQYF.

This chain connects TRBV5-5 to TRBJ2-3; a possible D gene is TRBD2 (6 bases). CDR3 length: 15 amino acids. The germline gives CDR1 SGHKS, CDR2 YYEKEE (reference sequence). Trimming shortened V by 0 bases and J by 6 bases, and 14 bases separated the two germline ends. The CDR3 DNA follows: TGTGCCAGCAGCTTGGGGCCGGGGAGGTTGGATACGCAGTATTTT. Translating it yields CASSLGPGRLDTQYF. The whole variable domain, filled in from reference TRBV5-5 and TRBJ2-3, reads DAGVTQSPTHLIKTRGQQVTLRCSPISGHKSVSWYQQVLGQGPQFIFQYYEKEERGRGNFPDRFSARQFPNYSSELNVNALLLGDSALYLCASSLGPGRLDTQYFGPGTRLTVL.

Notes on this clone: A junction end diverges from the germline sequence, so it may reflect a read error. This chain uses TRBV27 with TRBJ1-6, with no clear D. Germline V gene data show CDR1 as MNHEY and CDR2 as SMNVEV (reference sequence). The CDR3 consists of 14 residues. The CDR3 DNA reads as TGTGCCAGCAGTTTAAGCTCCTATAATTCCCCCCTCCACTTT. Translated, it gives CASSLSSYNSPLHF.

The genes are TRBV9 and TRBJ2-5, with unresolved D. Trimming removed 1 base at V and 5 bases at J, with 12 bases between. CDR3 length equals 14 residues. Germline-derived CDR1 and CDR2 are SGDLS and YYNGEE. The DNA for the CDR3 is TGTGCCAGCAGCGTATCTCCCTCCGGGGAGACCCAGTACTTC. It yields the protein CASSVSPSGETQYF. Combining the CDR3 with reference TRBV9 and TRBJ2-5 gives the whole variable domain DSGVTQTPKHLITATGQRVTLRCSPRSGDLSVYWYQQSLDQGLQFLIQYYNGEERAKGNILERFSAQQFPDLHSELNLSSLELGDSALYFCASSVSPSGETQYFGPGTRLLVL.

V gene TRBV19 combines with J gene TRBJ2-1, with 7 bases fitting TRBD2. This CDR3 has 13 amino acids. Per germline, CDR1 LNHDA and CDR2 SQIVND (reference sequence). The V segment lost 4 bases and the J segment 7 bases; nucleotides outside the gene matches: 4. For the CDR3, the DNA is TGTGCCAGTAGTACTCAGGGAGGGAATGAGCAGTTCTTC. Translation: CASSTQGGNEQFF. Based on the CDR3 plus reference TRBV19 and TRBJ2-1, the full variable domain is DGGITQSPKYLFRKEGQNVTLSCEQNLNHDAMYWYRQDPGQGLRLIYYSQIVNDFQKGDIAEGYSVSREKKESFPLTVTSAQKNPTAFYLCASSTQGGNEQFFGPGTRLTVL.

The gene calls are TRBV10-3 and TRBJ2-1, with 7 bases that match TRBD2. The CDR3 runs 17 residues. Germline V lookup: CDR1 ENHRY, CDR2 SYGVKD. The ends lost 0 bases at V and 3 bases at J; junction bases unmatched: 8. This chain's CDR3 is CAISESGGVPLYNEQFF. The CDR3 DNA follows: TGTGCCATCAGTGAGTCGGGGGGGGTCCCTCTCTACAATGAGCAGTTCTTC.

The chain links TRBV27 to TRBJ2-7, with TRBD2 identical over 13 bases. The CDR3 spans 14 residues. Germline V gene sequence: CDR1 MNHEY, CDR2 SMNVEV (reference sequence). V trimming: 3 bases; J trimming: 5 bases; junction bases outside the gene matches: 1. Here the CDR3 reads CASSLTSGGNEQYF. CDR3 DNA: TGTGCCAGCAGTTTGACTAGCGGGGGGAACGAGCAGTACTTC.

V is TRBV6-1 and J is TRBJ2-3, with 8 bases identical to TRBD1. Germline-derived CDR1 and CDR2 are MNHNS and SASEGT. V shed 4 bases and J 6 bases; nucleotides not matched to a gene: 15. The length of the CDR3 is 17 residues. CDR3 protein: CASSGSGQGRLQDTQYF. CDR3 sequence (DNA): TGTGCCAGCAGTGGGTCTGGACAGGGAAGACTTCAGGATACGCAGTATTTT.

This chain joins TRBV27 and TRBJ2-7, with D possibly matching TRBD1 (5 bases). Looked up from germline, CDR1 is MNHEY and CDR2 is SMNVEV (reference sequence). With 5 bases removed from V and 3 bases from J, the gap between germline ends came to 11 bases. The CDR3 sequence is 13 residues long. CDR3: CASSILDSYEQYF. DNA of the CDR3: TGTGCCAGCAGTATATTAGACAGCTACGAGCAGTACTTC.

The chain links TRBV5-6 to TRBJ2-6, with 7 bases that match TRBD2. The germline CDR1 and CDR2 sequences are SGHDT and YYEEEE. The junction had 0 bases not matched to a gene; V was cut back by 3 bases and J by 0 bases. The CDR3 contains 15 residues. This chain's CDR3 is CASSWTSSGANVLTF. As DNA, the CDR3 is TGTGCCAGCAGCTGGACTAGCTCTGGGGCCAACGTCCTGACTTTC.

This clone showed up just once. V gene TRBV5-6 combines with J gene TRBJ2-2; 7 nucleotides align to TRBD2. J was trimmed by 3 bases and V by 7 bases; bases with no gene match: 0. The CDR3 totals 12 residues. Germline V gene lookup returns CDR1 SGHDT and CDR2 YYEEEE. The CDR3 DNA is TGTGCCAGCGGGAGGGACACCGGGGAGCTGTTTTTT. Translated, it gives CASGRDTGELFF.

As DNA, the CDR3 is TGTGCCAGCAGCCCACCCCGGGCAGATACGCAGTATTTT. Residues: CASSPPRADTQYF. The genes are TRBV13 and TRBJ2-3, with D unclear. The CDR3 totals 13 residues. Germline V gives CDR1 PRHDT, CDR2 FYEKMQ (reference sequence). Trimming took 5 bases from V and 4 from J, leaving 10 bases between them.

This clone was recorded only once. The chain joins TRBV11-2 to TRBJ1-5, with TRBD1 as a possible D gene (5 bases). CDR3 length equals 15 residues. Germline CDR1 and CDR2: SGHAT and FQNNGV. V was clipped by 8 bases and J by 3 bases, with 17 bases between them. The CDR3 here is CASEERTLINQPQHF. DNA of the CDR3: TGTGCCAGCGAAGAGAGGACATTAATCAATCAGCCCCAGCATTTT.

This clone appeared once. The CDR3 nucleotides are TGCGCCAGCAGCTTGGGTGCGGCTAACTATGGCTACACCTTC. This sequence encodes CASSLGAANYGYTF. The J gene is TRBJ1-2, the V gene TRBV5-1; D uncertain. CDR1 is SGHRS and CDR2 is YFSETQ in the germline V gene. This CDR3 region has 14 residues. Trimming removed 0 bases at V and 0 bases at J, with 6 bases between.

This rearrangement joins TRBV10-3 to TRBJ2-1; TRBD1 matches at 10 bases. Germline CDR1 ENHRY, CDR2 SYGVKD. Germline trimming cut 6 bases from V and 5 bases from J; bases unmatched to any gene: 1. The CDR3 extends over 13 amino acids. CDR3 amino acids: CAIRGTGDNEQFF. Written as DNA, the CDR3 is TGTGCCATCAGGGGGACAGGGGACAATGAGCAGTTCTTC.

The V call is TRBV5-1, the J call TRBJ1-1; 11 positions match TRBD1. This CDR3 is built from 14 residues. Trimming cost V 0 bases and J 6 bases; bases outside gene matches: 1. Looked up from germline, CDR1 is SGHRS and CDR2 is YFSETQ. CDR3 DNA sequence: TGCGCCAGCAGCTTGGGGACAGGGGGCGCTGAAGCTTTCTTT. It codes for CASSLGTGGAEAFF. The whole variable domain, remainder taken from reference TRBV5-1 and TRBJ1-1, is KAGVTQTPRYLIKTRGQQVTLSCSPISGHRSVSWYQQTPGQGLQFLFEYFSETQRNKGNFPGRFSGRQFSNSRSEMNVSTLELGDSALYLCASSLGTGGAEAFFGQGTRLTVV.

CDR3 sequence: CSVGRLQPNEQFF. CDR3 nucleotide sequence: TGCAGCGTTGGCCGACTCCAACCCAATGAGCAGTTCTTC. The chain has TRBV29-1 and TRBJ2-1, with D unclear. The CDR3 extends over 13 amino acids. Per the germline V gene, CDR1 is SQVTM and CDR2 is ANQGSEA. V was shortened by 4 bases and J by 6 bases, with 13 bases between the two germline ends.

The chain combines TRBV10-3 with TRBJ2-7, with D possibly TRBD1 on 8 matching bases. This CDR3 contains 11 residues. Germline V gene sequence: CDR1 ENHRY, CDR2 SYGVKD. Trimming shortened V by 10 bases and J by 4 bases, and 11 bases separated the two germline ends. CDR3 region: CAKQGGYEQYF. CDR3 coding DNA: TGTGCCAAACAGGGGGGGTACGAGCAGTACTTC.

The chain is built from TRBV5-4 and TRBJ2-2; TRBD2 matches 7 bases. CDR1 is SGHNT and CDR2 is YYREEE in the germline V gene (reference sequence). J was trimmed by 5 bases and V by 4 bases; bases with no gene match: 5. This CDR3 is 14 amino acids long. CDR3 sequence reads: CASSLGGDTGELFF. CDR3 sequence (DNA): TGTGCCAGCAGCCTGGGGGGGGATACCGGGGAGCTGTTTTTT.

The sample holds one count of this clone. The chain couples TRBV2 to TRBJ2-4; D may be TRBD2 (7 bases). The CDR3 consists of 17 residues. Deletions cut 6 bases from V and 3 bases from J, with 21 bases between. The germline CDR1 and CDR2 sequences are SNHLY and FYNNEI. The CDR3 DNA sequence: TGTGCCAGCAGCCGAGGGGGGGCTAGCGACCTCAAAAACATTCAGTACTTC. Protein product: CASSRGGASDLKNIQYF.